Detailed here is one T cell receptor (beta chain). The data stem from a study of T cell changes during pregnancy in multiple sclerosis. Germline CDR1 and CDR2: SGHDT and YYEEEE. This CDR3 spans 14 amino acids. J gave up 11 bases and V 1 base, and 7 bases lay outside the gene matches. Sequencing was performed with immunoSEQ multiplex PCR; in TCRdb, only in-frame clones are kept and a portion is missing. The sample holds 100,000 or so clones; roughly 92% are singletons and the top ten take 3% to 3.5%. The sample in question was peripheral blood, obtained after pregnancy. The chain links TRBV5-6 to TRBJ2-1; 9 positions match TRBD2. The TCR comes from a female donor with multiple sclerosis, enrolled in a pregnancy study. CDR3: CASSLWFAGGKQFF. The CDR3 nucleotides read TGTGCCAGCAGCTTGTGGTTCGCGGGGGGGAAGCAGTTCTTC.